This TCR beta chain was sequenced for a study of sequential checkpoint blockade in melanoma. Background on the study: Patients were randomized 1:1 to nivolumab-then-ipilimumab or ipilimumab-then-nivolumab first-line.

Generated by immunoSEQ multiplex PCR, the TCRdb table keeps only in-frame clones and is missing some. The top ten hold 36% of the sample, which has around 10,000 clones, around three quarters seen once. Specified treatment: randomized to nivolumab then ipilimumab (arm A) or the reverse (arm B). No patient had prior DNA-damaging chemotherapy. PBMC sorting kept live CD3+CD8+ cells without CD19 or CD56. There are a few counts of this clone. This CDR3 region has 14 residues. J gave up 6 bases and V 1 base, and 5 bases lay outside the gene matches. Germline CDR1 is SEHNR and CDR2 is FQNEAQ (reference sequence).

The chain is built from TRBV7-9 and TRBJ1-1, with 7 bases lining up with TRBD1. This clonotype originated in a human donor with melanoma. The starting material was CD8+ T cells sorted from blood (inferred from file names), obtained from a patient given nivolumab and ipilimumab in sequence. The CDR3 coding sequence is TGTGCCAGCAGCTTAGAGGGGGCGCTACCTGAAGCTTTCTTT. Its protein is CASSLEGALPEAFF.